This TCR beta chain was recorded in a study of blood T cell repertoires in COVID-19. This CDR3 region has 14 residues. Trimming removed 1 base at V and 4 bases at J, with 9 bases between. Germline V gene sequence: CDR1 MGHRA, CDR2 YSYEKL. Participants spanned ages about 18 to 95 years and resided in roughly 26 US areas. Each participant's cohort was designated according to participant-reported clinical history. Generated by immunoSEQ multiplex PCR, the TCRdb table keeps only in-frame clones and is missing some. The data contain about 400,000 clones, roughly 86% of them singletons. The receptor was isolated from a woman between 40 and 55 years old with acute COVID-19. Sample: PBMCs or T cells enriched from blood (not recorded which). The chain uses TRBV4-1 and TRBJ2-3, with D maybe TRBD2 (6 bases). The CDR3 reads CASSQVGGPDTQYF. In DNA form, the CDR3 reads TGCGCCAGCAGCCAAGTGGGAGGACCAGATACGCAGTATTTT.